What follows describes a single T cell receptor beta chain. Its antigen is as yet unknown. The data belong to a study of blood T cells in healthy people across ages. Study-level results: Naive CD4+ cell counts and diversity both ran higher in long-lived than in aged donors.

Total RNA was extracted at no less than 5 micrograms per sample. Using a J-beta primer mix together with a sample-barcoded 5' primer, a second PCR was run for roughly 7 to 12 cycles. Each cDNA molecule received a tag from a template-switch adaptor that had 12 random nucleotides. MiXCR, applied by TCRdb to the 5' RACE reads, yields one record per CDR3 protein. In the table there are 1.5 million to 2 million distinct CDR3 sequences, about 50% of which are singletons. Sequenced sample: blood. This TCR was recovered from a woman in her thirties or forties in good health.

CDR3 nucleotides: TGCAGTGCTAGAGCCTCTAGCGGGGGGTTTAGCACAGATACGCAGTATTTT. Translating gives CSARASSGGFSTDTQYF. This sequence joins TRBV20-1 and TRBJ2-3; 11 nucleotides match TRBD2. The CDR3 runs 17 residues. V dropped 1 base and J dropped 0; count of bases not matched to a gene: 6. Germline CDR1 is DFQATT and CDR2 is SNEGSKA (reference sequence).